These T cell receptor beta chains were read from a single sample in a study of cytotoxic CD8 clonotypes in ibrutinib-treated CLL. Libraries were prepared by immunoSEQ multiplex PCR; TCRdb keeps only in-frame clonotypes and omits some of them. The sample contains over 14,000 clones, 70% of which appear only once. Sequences were derived from PBMCs, sampled before ibrutinib treatment. These receptors all come from a human donor with chronic lymphocytic leukemia. Each CDR3 is given with its conserved first and last residue.

TRBV30,TRBJ1-4,CAWAGQGLEKLFF
TRBV18,TRBJ1-2,CASSPTSQGEIGYTF
TRBV9,TRBJ2-7,CASSPGVDYEQYF
TRBV5-6,TRBJ2-4,CASRPLTGTGSAKNIQYF
TRBV7-6,TRBJ2-7,CASSQGSGASEQYF
TRBV11-1,TRBJ2-3,CASSLADSSGTDTQYF
TRBV28,TRBJ1-2,CASTLNRGYGYTF
TRBV6-5,TRBJ1-2,CASSGRNYGYTF
TRBV6-5,TRBJ1-6,CASSPAGANSPLHF
TRBV10-2,TRBJ2-1,CASSDVLAISYNEQFF
TRBV28,TRBJ2-5,CASSLVPAKGTQYF
TRBV9,TRBJ1-1,CASSVAPRTDMNTEAFF
TRBV19,TRBJ1-5,CASRGSNNQPQHF
TRBV18,TRBJ1-1,CASSPPGGAAFF
TRBV6-5,TRBJ1-2,CASSYSGGYGYTF
TRBV29-1,TRBJ1-2,CSVVGERGYTF
TRBV7-3,TRBJ2-5,CASSLGAGETQYF
TRBV5-1,TRBJ2-1,CASSSRLADEQFF
TRBV7-2,TRBJ2-5,CASSTYGETQYF
TRBV7-2,TRBJ2-2,CASSLDHTGELFF
TRBV25-1,TRBJ1-2,CASSEGISYGYTF
TRBV10-2,TRBJ2-2,CASSEPGLAGIGELFF
TRBV11-2,TRBJ1-1,CASSRDRVTTEAFF
TRBV11-1,TRBJ1-2,CASSLGGSYGYTF
TRBV18,TRBJ2-5,CASSPAGGEETQYF
TRBV9,TRBJ2-1,CASGTSGSPYYNEQFF
TRBV4-1,TRBJ2-1,CASSQAETGAYYNEQFF
TRBV6-5,TRBJ2-4,CASSSNPSGGSTIQYF
TRBV6-6,TRBJ1-1,CASSYPTGTEAFF
TRBV29-1,TRBJ2-3,CSVAGADTQYF
TRBV7-2,TRBJ2-7,CASSRDSGETQQYF
TRBV14,TRBJ2-2,CASSPEYTGELFF
TRBV28,TRBJ1-5,CASSLDELRPQHF
TRBV14,TRBJ1-2,CASSMDRGYGYTF
TRBV18,TRBJ1-1,CASFWAPLAQAFF
TRBV5-1,TRBJ1-2,CASSSTETGGYTF
TRBV6-1,TRBJ1-2,CASSQRINYGYTF
TRBV7-2,TRBJ1-1,CASSSLGGNTEAFF
TRBV11-2,TRBJ2-5,CASSLGGGTQYF
TRBV6-5,TRBJ1-5,CASSSPTPGGQPQHF
TRBV5-4,TRBJ2-1,CASSLDGSQNEQFF
TRBV14,TRBJ2-7,CASSQGGTYEQYF